The T cell receptor (beta chain) described here comes from a study of response to subunit inactivated influenza vaccine. Study outcomes and limitations: Few new T cells, the authors suggested, are recruited by each seasonal influenza vaccination.

Ten or more counts support this clonotype. Its target is not known. TCRdb fed the RT-PCR reads into MiXCR, producing one record per CDR3 protein. The sample shows 590,000 or so distinct CDR3 sequences, 14% of them seen only once. This CDR3 comprises 16 residues. Looked up from germline, CDR1 is MNHEY and CDR2 is SVGEGT. The V and J ends lost 7 bases and 2 bases, in that order; junction bases with no gene match: 12. This specimen was PBMCs from blood, taken around 15 days before vaccination. The sequence came from a man between 50 and 59 years old who received an inactivated influenza vaccine. The chain combines TRBV6-2 or TRBV6-3 with TRBJ2-7, with 9 nucleotides matching TRBD1. CDR3 in DNA: TGTGCCAGCATGCGTGATGGGACAGGGTTAACCTACGAGCAGTACTTC. Translation gives CASMRDGTGLTYEQYF.